Given below is one TCR beta chain in context. What it recognizes is unknown. The source of the sample is a study of vaccination and CD4 T cells after COVID-19. Study background: In the convalescent cohort, there were six males and four females, two of them Hispanic. Post-COVID sampling occurred a median approximately 100 days after diagnosis (range 35 to 161).

Looked up from germline, CDR1 is DFQATT and CDR2 is SNEGSKA (reference sequence). V lost 5 bases to trimming and J lost 6 bases, with 14 bases between them. CDR3 length equals 12 residues. Study results and caveats: In median terms, SARS-CoV-2-reactive clonotypes went from about 20 to 38, a nonsignificant rise.

In this cohort, PCR tests turned positive between March and December 2020, predating US Alpha, Beta and Delta variants. A single record per CDR3 protein comes from TCRdb applying MiXCR to the PCR reads. The repertoire has roughly 16,000 distinct CDR3 sequences, approximately 71% of them found once; the top ten carry 1.1%. The J gene is TRBJ2-7, the V gene TRBV20-1; TRBD2 might be the D (5 bases). The sequence derives from a human donor who had recovered from COVID-19. The specimen comprised CD4+ T cells from blood, sampled after SARS-CoV-2 vaccination. Written as DNA, the CDR3 is TGCAGTGCTTCCCGGCCGGGGTCCGAGCAGTACTTC. Translating gives CSASRPGSEQYF.